Listed here are 14 T cell receptor beta chains from one sample, sequenced in a study of blood T cell repertoires in COVID-19. TCRdb keeps only in-frame clones here, not all; method: immunoSEQ multiplex PCR. The table shows under 150,000 clones, with over 75% occurring only once. Material: peripheral blood. The receptors come from a woman aged 55-70 years with COVID-19, enrolled during active disease.

This clone was detected a few times. The chain has TRBV10-2 and TRBJ1-1, with a tentative D call TRBD1 (5 bases). CDR1 WSHSY and CDR2 SAAADI come from the germline V gene. The CDR3 is 16 amino acids. With 6 bases removed from V and 2 bases from J, the gap between germline ends came to 19 bases. CDR3 sequence: CASSDPHGGANTEAFF. Written as DNA, the CDR3 is TGCGCCAGCAGCGACCCCCACGGGGGAGCTAACACTGAAGCTTTCTTT.

The sample holds one count of this clone. The chain employs TRBV18 and TRBJ1-4, with TRBD1 matching over 7 bases. The V segment lost 3 bases and the J segment 4 bases; nucleotides outside the gene matches: 5. CDR1 KGHSH and CDR2 LQKENI come from the germline V gene. The CDR3 is 15 amino acids. CDR3 residues: CASSPLGQLNEKLFF. The CDR3 DNA sequence: TGTGCCAGCTCACCTCTGGGACAGCTTAATGAAAAACTGTTTTTT.

CDR3 residues: CASSAAGGAHGYTF. The CDR3 nucleotides read TGTGCCAGCAGTGCGGCAGGGGGCGCCCATGGCTACACCTTC. This sequence joins TRBV2 and TRBJ1-2; 8 bases fit TRBD1. Looked up from germline, CDR1 is SNHLY and CDR2 is FYNNEI. Germline trimming cut 4 bases from V and 6 bases from J; bases unmatched to any gene: 7. The CDR3 consists of 14 residues.

The table lists this clone with a few counts. The V and J genes are TRBV6-6 and TRBJ1-2; 7 nucleotides align to TRBD1. Germline CDR1 MNHNY, CDR2 SVGAGI (reference sequence). The CDR3 is 13 residues long. J lost 6 bases, V lost 4 bases, and 5 bases had no gene match. The CDR3 DNA reads TGTGCCAGCAGTTCGACAGGGAGAGATGGCTACACCTTC. It codes for CASSSTGRDGYTF.

The gene calls are TRBV6-5 and TRBJ1-5; D might be TRBD1 (5 bases). From germline, CDR1 is MNHEY and CDR2 SVGAGI. There are 14 residues in the CDR3. V shed 8 bases and J shed 4 bases, with 15 bases lying between them. CDR3: CASLSGLLNQPQHF. CDR3 bases: TGTGCCAGCCTTTCGGGACTGCTGAATCAGCCCCAGCATTTT.

About this clone itself: At one end the junction does not follow the germline gene, possibly because of a read error. The V gene is TRBV10-3, the J gene TRBJ1-5; tentatively, D is TRBD1 (5 bases). CDR3 length: 16 residues. Germline V gene data show CDR1 as ENHRY and CDR2 as SYGVKD. DNA of the CDR3: TGTGCCATCAGCGAGTGGTGGGGGGAGGAAGATCAGCCCCAGCATTTT. It encodes CAISEWWGEEDQPQHF.

The rearrangement joins TRBV2 to TRBJ2-5; 7 positions match TRBD2. Trimming cost V 4 bases and J 5 bases; bases outside gene matches: 10. This CDR3 has 15 residues. Germline V gene lookup returns CDR1 SNHLY and CDR2 FYNNEI. CDR3 in DNA: TGTGCCAGCAGTGCGAACCGGGAGGCAGGGGAGACCCAGTACTTC. Translated: CASSANREAGETQYF. Drawing the rest from reference TRBV2 and TRBJ2-5, the complete variable domain is EPEVTQTPSHQVTQMGQEVILRCVPISNHLYFYWYRQILGQKVEFLVSFYNNEISEKSEIFDDQFSVERPDGSNFTLKIRSTKLEDSAMYFCASSANREAGETQYFGPGTRLLVL.

The chain combines TRBV3-1 (or the pseudogene TRBV3-2) with TRBJ2-1, with 9 bases lining up with TRBD2. CDR3 length equals 14 residues. CDR1 is LGHDT and CDR2 is YNNKEL in the germline V gene (reference sequence). The trim removed 3 bases at V and 7 bases at J, leaving 4 bases unmatched. CDR3: CASSQRGGGNEQFF. DNA for the CDR3: TGTGCCAGCAGCCAGCGGGGGGGCGGGAATGAGCAGTTCTTC.

The rearrangement uses TRBV2 and TRBJ1-1, with 8 bases that match TRBD1. Germline CDR1 SNHLY, CDR2 FYNNEI. The CDR3 contains 11 residues. The ends lost 6 bases at V and 10 bases at J; junction bases unmatched: 4. CDR3 residues: CASRDRVVAFF. CDR3 coding DNA: TGTGCCAGCAGGGACAGGGTGGTAGCTTTCTTT.

This clone has more than one count but fewer than ten. This chain links TRBV5-1 with TRBJ1-6; D remains unclear. Trimming shortened V by 2 bases and J by 8 bases, and 5 bases separated the two germline ends. Germline CDR1 and CDR2: SGHRS and YFSETQ. CDR3 length: 12 amino acids. The chain's CDR3 is CASSLTDSPLHF. As DNA, the CDR3 is TGCGCCAGCAGCTTAACAGATTCACCCCTCCACTTT.

The chain uses TRBV5-1 and TRBJ1-4; no clear D gene. There are 19 residues in the CDR3. Trimming removed 0 bases from V and 1 base from J, with 19 bases in between. Germline V gives CDR1 SGHRS, CDR2 YFSETQ. The CDR3 here is CASSLGGVTSEQTNEKLFF. Here the CDR3 DNA reads TGCGCCAGCAGCTTGGGCGGGGTGACAAGCGAACAAACTAATGAAAAACTGTTTTTT.

V is TRBV11-1 and J is TRBJ2-7; the D gene is possibly TRBD2 (5 bases). CDR3 length: 12 amino acids. CDR1 and CDR2 from the germline V gene are SGHAT and FQDESV (reference sequence). V lost 0 bases, J lost 7 bases, and 7 bases lay in between. CDR3 bases: TGTGCCAGCAGCTTAGCGAGGAGGGAGCAGTACTTC. It is translated as CASSLARREQYF.

This clone was counted a few times. This chain uses TRBV24-1 with TRBJ1-1, with TRBD1 identical over 7 bases. V lost 6 bases to trimming and J lost 4 bases; unmatched junction nucleotides: 19. The CDR3 is made up of 18 amino acids. Germline V gene data show CDR1 as KGHDR and CDR2 as SFDVKD. The CDR3 sequence is CATSFCGDRLLCCTEAFF. CDR3 sequence (DNA): TGTGCCACCAGTTTTTGTGGGGACAGACTTCTTTGTTGCACTGAAGCTTTCTTT.

V gene TRBV13 combines with J gene TRBJ2-7, with D uncertain. Germline assignment: CDR1 PRHDT and CDR2 FYEKMQ (reference sequence). V shed 2 bases and J shed 0 bases, with 11 bases lying between them. The CDR3 runs to 15 residues. CDR3 sequence: CASSLITNSSYEQYF. The DNA for the CDR3 is TGTGCCAGCAGCTTAATTACTAACTCCTCCTACGAGCAGTACTTC.